A single T cell receptor beta chain is shown here with its context. Recovered Cohort 3 donors showed two negative PCRs, clearance, or symptom resolution. Produced via immunoSEQ multiplex PCR; TCRdb's table is partial and in-frame only. The top ten hold 1% to 1.3% of the sample, which has approximately 290,000 clones, around 90% seen once. This specimen belongs to a study of blood T cell repertoires in COVID-19. Sample: PBMCs or T cells enriched from blood (not recorded which). The receptor was isolated from a woman aged 25 to 39 who had recovered from COVID-19.

The DNA for the CDR3 is TGTGCCAGCACAGGGGGCGCCTACACTGAAGCTTTCTTT. Amino acids: CASTGGAYTEAFF. This chain links TRBV28 with TRBJ1-1; 8 bases are a match to TRBD1. Trimming cost V 7 bases and J 3 bases; bases outside gene matches: 4. Germline assignment: CDR1 MDHEN and CDR2 SYDVKM. This CDR3 is built from 13 residues.